This entry lists 21 T cell receptor beta chains sequenced from one sample in a study of T cell repertoires in ileal Crohn's disease. Time point of the sample: neoterminal ileum biopsy at postoperative endoscopy, about 6 months after surgery. Repertoires were generated with immunoSEQ multiplex PCR, while TCRdb's copy carries only in-frame clones and drops some. The table shows some 5,400 clones, with 69% occurring only once. What was sequenced was ileal tissue. Receptor source: an adult with Crohn's disease.

The chain links TRBV5-6 to TRBJ2-1, with D perhaps matching TRBD1 (5 bases). In germline, CDR1 is SGHDT, CDR2 YYEEEE. V was shortened by 0 bases and J by 4 bases, with 14 bases between the two germline ends. The CDR3 runs to 16 residues. CDR3 coding DNA: TGTGCCAGCAGCTTGGATGTAGGGGTAGGTTACAATGAGCAGTTCTTC. Its translation is CASSLDVGVGYNEQFF.

This clone appeared a single time. The rearrangement joins TRBV6-5 to TRBJ2-1; tentatively, D is TRBD2 (6 bases). V was trimmed by 6 bases and J by 1 base, leaving 13 bases between them. This CDR3 spans 15 amino acids. The germline CDR1 and CDR2 sequences are MNHEY and SVGAGI. CDR3 coding DNA: TGTGCCAGCAGGTTAGCGGAACCGTCCTACAATGAGCAGTTCTTC. Amino acids: CASRLAEPSYNEQFF.

This clone was detected only a few times. The rearrangement joins TRBV5-6 to TRBJ2-5, with 7 bases matching TRBD2. Germline V lookup: CDR1 SGHDT, CDR2 YYEEEE. The CDR3 contains 14 residues. The V gene end was trimmed by 4 bases and the J gene end by 2 bases; junction bases not matched to a gene: 5. The CDR3 sequence: CASSLYSGQETQYF. In DNA form, the CDR3 reads TGTGCCAGCAGCCTGTATAGCGGGCAAGAGACCCAGTACTTC.

The chain recombines TRBV29-1 with TRBJ1-2, with 9 bases that match TRBD1. This CDR3 region has 14 residues. Germline V gives CDR1 SQVTM, CDR2 ANQGSEA. The J segment lost 3 bases and the V segment lost 6 bases, leaving 8 bases of the junction unmatched. CDR3 residues: CSVEQGANDYGYTF. Here the CDR3 DNA reads TGCAGCGTGGAACAGGGGGCGAACGACTATGGCTACACCTTC.

The gene calls are TRBV9 and TRBJ2-1; D gene ambiguous. The V end lost 0 bases, the J end lost 6 bases, and 16 bases lay between the germline ends. Per the germline V gene, CDR1 is SGDLS and CDR2 is YYNGEE. The CDR3 is made up of 16 amino acids. This CDR3 is CASSVGAGPLTNEQFF. The CDR3 region has the DNA TGTGCCAGCAGCGTAGGAGCAGGTCCTCTTACCAATGAGCAGTTCTTC.

This clone came up once. The CDR3 DNA reads as TGTGCCAGCAGCTTGCTTGTCTCTGGGGCCAACGTCCTGACTTTC. This translates into CASSLLVSGANVLTF. This sequence joins TRBV5-6 and TRBJ2-6; D unclear. Germline V CDR1 and CDR2: SGHDT, YYEEEE. The CDR3 runs 15 residues. Trimming left V 1 base short and J 0 bases short, with 5 bases between.

The rearrangement uses TRBV7-2 and TRBJ1-1; 10 bases agree with TRBD1. CDR1 and CDR2 (germline): SGHTA, FQGNSA. The CDR3 extends over 15 amino acids. Trimming removed 5 bases from V and 5 bases from J; junction bases left unmatched: 8. The CDR3 reads CASSPWTGGVTEAFF. CDR3 coding DNA: TGTGCCAGCAGCCCCTGGACAGGGGGGGTGACTGAAGCTTTCTTT.

The chain combines TRBV6-4 with TRBJ2-3; 8 nucleotides agree with TRBD1. CDR1 is MRHNA, CDR2 SNTAGT, per germline. CDR3 length: 14 residues. Losses at the gene ends were 4 bases for V and 1 base for J; bases not matched to a gene: 1. In DNA, the CDR3 is TGTGCCAGCAGTGTGACAGGGGGCACAGATACGCAGTATTTT. This translates into CASSVTGGTDTQYF.

This clone was counted between two and nine times. The chain uses TRBV5-1 and TRBJ2-4; D is uncertain. Trimming took 0 bases from V and 10 from J, leaving 11 bases between them. Germline-derived CDR1 and CDR2 are SGHRS and YFSETQ. The CDR3 totals 13 residues. Here the CDR3 DNA reads TGCGCCAGCAGCTTGGATGAACACCGAATTCAGTACTTC. This gives the protein CASSLDEHRIQYF.

This clone occurred a few times. The rearrangement uses TRBV5-1 and TRBJ2-3; 15 bases are shared with TRBD2. The germline gives CDR1 SGHRS, CDR2 YFSETQ. J was trimmed by 4 bases and V by 1 base; bases with no gene match: 4. The CDR3 runs to 17 residues. CDR3 bases: TGCGCCAGCAGCTTGAGCCGGACTAGCGGGGGGGCAGATACGCAGTATTTT. This codes for CASSLSRTSGGADTQYF.

The chain links TRBV10-3 to TRBJ1-5; 10 bases line up with TRBD1. The V and J ends lost 6 bases and 4 bases, in that order; junction bases with no gene match: 6. The CDR3 consists of 15 residues. Germline V gene sequence: CDR1 ENHRY, CDR2 SYGVKD. The CDR3, as DNA: TGTGCCATCAGCGGGGGACAGGGGCTGAATCAGCCCCAGCATTTT. This encodes CAISGGQGLNQPQHF.

To note about this clone: The junction differs from germline at one of its ends, possibly a read error. The J gene is TRBJ1-1, the V gene TRBV9, with 9 bases that match TRBD1. The CDR3 has 14 residues. Germline CDR1 reads SGDLS; CDR2 reads YYNGEE. The CDR3 region is CASTKGGGDRVMNF. As DNA, the CDR3 is TGTGCCAGCACTAAAGGGGGAGGGGACAGGGTGATGAACTTT.

The chain recombines TRBV5-1 with TRBJ1-1; unclear D gene. The germline gives CDR1 SGHRS, CDR2 YFSETQ. The germline V and J ends were trimmed by 2 bases and 5 bases, with 16 bases remaining between them. This CDR3 contains 15 residues. The CDR3 DNA is TGCGCCAGCAGCTTTGGACTCCTCGGGGTAACTGAAGCTTTCTTT. Encoded protein: CASSFGLLGVTEAFF. The full variable domain, in which reference TRBV5-1 and TRBJ1-1 provide the parts outside the CDR3, is KAGVTQTPRYLIKTRGQQVTLSCSPISGHRSVSWYQQTPGQGLQFLFEYFSETQRNKGNFPGRFSGRQFSNSRSEMNVSTLELGDSALYLCASSFGLLGVTEAFFGQGTRLTVV.

The chain is built from TRBV28 and TRBJ2-1; the D is unclear. V dropped 1 base and J dropped 10 bases, with 8 bases sitting between them. The CDR3 sequence is 12 residues long. The germline gives CDR1 MDHEN, CDR2 SYDVKM. The CDR3 bases are TGTGCCAGCAGTTTATCGGGTCGGGAGCAGTTCTTC. It codes for CASSLSGREQFF.

This clone appeared once. V is TRBV7-2 and J is TRBJ1-1; a possible D gene is TRBD1 (6 bases). The CDR3 loop spans 14 amino acids. V was trimmed by 1 base and J by 1 base, leaving 7 bases between them. Germline loops: CDR1 SGHTA, CDR2 FQGNSA. This CDR3 is CASSLVGGNTEAFF. The CDR3 nucleotides are TGTGCCAGCAGCTTAGTAGGGGGGAACACTGAAGCTTTCTTT.

The chain is built from TRBV6-6 and TRBJ2-2, with D possibly matching TRBD2 (5 bases). V lost 5 bases, J lost 7 bases, and 20 bases lay in between. CDR1 and CDR2 from the germline V gene are MNHNY and SVGAGI (reference sequence). This CDR3 comprises 16 residues. Here the CDR3 reads CASSADSQRGFGELFF. CDR3 in DNA: TGTGCCAGCAGTGCAGATTCACAACGGGGATTCGGGGAGCTGTTTTTT.

The gene calls are TRBV6-1 and TRBJ2-1; 7 positions match TRBD2. Germline CDR1 is MNHNS and CDR2 is SASEGT. The ends lost 4 bases at V and 4 bases at J; junction bases unmatched: 7. This CDR3 contains 15 residues. The CDR3 sequence: CASSVSGEPYNEQFF. The CDR3 DNA reads TGTGCCAGCAGTGTCAGCGGGGAACCATACAATGAGCAGTTCTTC.

The gene calls are TRBV2 and TRBJ1-5, with D possibly matching TRBD1 (5 bases). Germline-derived CDR1 and CDR2 are SNHLY and FYNNEI. This CDR3 comprises 14 residues. Trimming took 2 bases from V and 6 from J, leaving 11 bases between them. The CDR3 loop is CASSEQGIVQPQHF. The CDR3 DNA sequence: TGTGCCAGCAGTGAACAGGGAATCGTTCAGCCCCAGCATTTT.

This clone was observed a single time. V is TRBV5-4 and J is TRBJ2-3; TRBD2 matches at 12 bases. CDR1 and CDR2 (germline): SGHNT, YYREEE (reference sequence). J lost 4 bases, V lost 0 bases, and 6 bases had no gene match. The CDR3 totals 17 residues. The CDR3 spells CASSLVASGRGADTQYF. The CDR3 DNA sequence: TGTGCCAGCAGCTTGGTGGCTAGCGGGAGGGGCGCAGATACGCAGTATTTT. The entire variable domain, with the rest obtained from reference TRBV5-4 and TRBJ2-3, is as follows: ETGVTQSPTHLIKTRGQQVTLRCSSQSGHNTVSWYQQALGQGPQFIFQYYREEENGRGNFPPRFSGLQFPNYSSELNVNALELDDSALYLCASSLVASGRGADTQYFGPGTRLTVL.

The CDR3 region is CASSLRNQETQYF. The CDR3 DNA follows: TGTGCCAGCAGCCTCCGTAACCAAGAGACCCAGTACTTC. This rearrangement joins TRBV5-5 to TRBJ2-5; no definite D call. Trimming took 4 bases from V and 0 from J, leaving 7 bases between them. This CDR3 has 13 amino acids. Germline assignment: CDR1 SGHKS and CDR2 YYEKEE (reference sequence).

The V and J genes are TRBV2 and TRBJ2-5, with 11 nucleotides matching TRBD2. The V and J ends lost 6 bases and 2 bases, in that order; junction bases with no gene match: 11. The CDR3 runs to 17 residues. From germline, CDR1 is SNHLY and CDR2 FYNNEI. CDR3 nucleotides: TGTGCCAGCAGACCACCCCTAGCGGGGGGTCCTCAAGAGACCCAGTACTTC. Protein sequence: CASRPPLAGGPQETQYF.